This T cell receptor (beta chain) is from a study of blood T cell repertoires in COVID-19. Study-level background: Both acute and convalescent COVID-19 samples were obtained from the United States, Italy and Spain. PBMCs, B-cell-depleted T cells, or T cells provided the cDNA or gDNA that made up the material.

Under the authors' procedure: Reference gene primer amplification in the assay estimated nucleated cell counts. Generated by immunoSEQ multiplex PCR, the TCRdb table keeps only in-frame clones and is missing some. The V and J calls and the clone size are those of that table, but D and trimming were determined from the DNA. The top ten hold around 2.9% of the sample, which has 140,000 to 150,000 clones, around 89% seen once. Germline-derived CDR1 and CDR2 are SGHTA and FQGNSA. There are 15 residues in the CDR3. Losses at the gene ends were 1 base for V and 5 bases for J; bases not matched to a gene: 4.

The origin of this receptor is a man in his sixties with active or convalescent COVID-19. The sample comprised peripheral blood. The chain combines TRBV7-2 with TRBJ2-2, with 7 bases lining up with TRBD1. The CDR3 spells CASSLVGTVTGELFF. In DNA, the CDR3 is TGTGCCAGCAGCTTAGTTGGGACAGTGACCGGGGAGCTGTTTTTT.